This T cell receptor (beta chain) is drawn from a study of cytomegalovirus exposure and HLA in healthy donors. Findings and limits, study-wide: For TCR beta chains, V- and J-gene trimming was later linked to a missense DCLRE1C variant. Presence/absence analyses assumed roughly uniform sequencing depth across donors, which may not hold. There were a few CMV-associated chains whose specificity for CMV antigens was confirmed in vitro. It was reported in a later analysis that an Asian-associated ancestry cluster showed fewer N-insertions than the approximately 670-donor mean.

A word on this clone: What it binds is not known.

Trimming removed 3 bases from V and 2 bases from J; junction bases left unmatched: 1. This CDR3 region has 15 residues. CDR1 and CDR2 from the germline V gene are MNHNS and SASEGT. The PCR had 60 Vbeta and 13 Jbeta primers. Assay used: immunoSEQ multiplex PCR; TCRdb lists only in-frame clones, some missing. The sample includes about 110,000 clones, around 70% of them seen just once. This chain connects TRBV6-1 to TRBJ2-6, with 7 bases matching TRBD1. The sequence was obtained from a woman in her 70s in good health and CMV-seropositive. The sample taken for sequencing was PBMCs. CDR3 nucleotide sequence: TGTGCCAGCAGTGACCAGGGGGCTGGGGCCAACGTCCTGACTTTC. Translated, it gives CASSDQGAGANVLTF.